A selection of T cell receptor beta chains follows, all from one sample in a study of response to subunit inactivated influenza vaccine. TCRdb independently ran MiXCR on the RT-PCR reads; one entry per CDR3 protein. In the table there are over 400,000 distinct CDR3 sequences, roughly 13% of which are singletons. The input for sequencing was PBMCs from blood, taken 45 days after vaccination. The receptor set was obtained from a man aged 50 to 59 who received an inactivated influenza vaccine. Each CDR3 is given with its conserved first and last residue. The order of the fields is D gene, clone size, V gene, J gene, CDR3 protein, CDR3 DNA. A D gene is named only where the DNA matches it firmly. Only some rows state a clone size, as once, few, many or a class for expanded clones.

NA	NA	TRBV18	TRBJ2-5	CASSPVSVEGPKETQYF	TGTGCCAGCTCACCGGTTAGCGTCGAGGGGCCTAAAGAGACCCAGTACTTC
TRBD2	few	TRBV10-3	TRBJ2-3	CAISDSALAGGRDTQYF	TGTGCCATCAGTGACTCGGCACTAGCGGGAGGGCGAGATACGCAGTATTTT
TRBD2	once	TRBV20-1	TRBJ2-7	CSARGLAGQYEQYF	TGCAGTGCTAGAGGACTAGCGGGACAATACGAGCAGTACTTC
TRBD2	NA	TRBV11-2	TRBJ2-1	CASSNTGTRNYNEQFF	TGTGCCAGCAGCAATACCGGGACTAGGAACTACAATGAGCAGTTCTTC
NA	few	TRBV3-2	TRBJ2-7	CASSRISGRANREQYF	TGTGCCAGCAGCCGAATAAGCGGGAGGGCCAATCGGGAGCAGTACTTC
NA	NA	TRBV20-1	TRBJ2-7	CSARQDRTYEQYF	TGCAGTGCTAGACAGGACAGAACCTACGAGCAGTACTTC
TRBD2	NA	TRBV7-2	TRBJ2-1	CASSLAGGDWFF	TGTGCCAGCAGCTTAGCCGGGGGGGATTGGTTCTTC
NA	NA	TRBV5-1	TRBJ1-1	CASSSYGAGNTEAFF	TGCGCCAGCAGCTCCTATGGGGCGGGGAACACTGAAGCTTTCTTT
NA	NA	TRBV29-1	TRBJ2-7	CSVEDRDGTYEQYF	TGCAGCGTTGAAGATCGTGACGGTACCTACGAGCAGTACTTC
NA	few	TRBV7-9	TRBJ1-1	CASQRGGAEAFF	TGTGCCAGCCAAAGAGGGGGGGCTGAAGCTTTCTTT
NA	many	TRBV5-1	TRBJ2-3	CASSSLAVRTDTQYF	TGCGCCAGCAGCTCTTTAGCGGTCCGCACAGATACGCAGTATTTT
TRBD1	NA	TRBV20-1	TRBJ2-5	CSASDRGPETQYF	TGCAGTGCTTCGGACAGGGGGCCAGAGACCCAGTACTTC
NA	NA	TRBV20-1	TRBJ2-3	CSAEIRVNTDTQYF	TGCAGTGCTGAGATCCGGGTAAACACAGATACGCAGTATTTT
NA	NA	TRBV5-1	TRBJ2-2	CVSALLVRGRDTGELSF	TGCGTCAGCGCCTTGCTCGTCCGGGGGCGAGACACCGGGGAGCTGTCTTTT
NA	few	TRBV20-1	TRBJ1-2	CSAPGRQRGYTF	TGCAGTGCTCCGGGACGGCAGCGCGGCTACACCTTC
NA	few	TRBV12-3/TRBV12-4	TRBJ2-1	CASSPSNFWEQFF	TGTGCCAGCAGTCCCTCGAATTTCTGGGAGCAGTTCTTC
NA	few	TRBV9	TRBJ2-5	CASSVFAHLEGTQYF	TGTGCCAGCAGCGTCTTTGCGCACTTGGAGGGGACCCAGTACTTC
TRBD2	NA	TRBV11-2	TRBJ2-3	CASRVGGQRGHTDTQYF	TGTGCCAGCAGGGTAGGCGGGCAGCGGGGCCACACAGATACGCAGTATTTT
NA	few	TRBV10-1	TRBJ1-6	CASSDPGQPNSPLHF	TGCGCCAGCAGTGACCCCGGACAGCCGAATTCACCCCTCCACTTT
TRBD2	few	TRBV20-1	TRBJ2-7	CSAPPPGLAARGYEQYF	TGCAGTGCTCCACCACCGGGACTAGCGGCCCGGGGGTACGAGCAGTACTTC
TRBD2	many	TRBV20-1	TRBJ2-3	CSASQLAGVPILYTDTQYF	TGCAGTGCTAGTCAACTAGCGGGGGTCCCGATCCTATACACAGATACGCAGTATTTT
NA	NA	TRBV14	TRBJ2-5	CASKSQDLSQETQYF	TGTGCCAGCAAGTCACAGGACCTTAGCCAAGAGACCCAGTACTTC
TRBD2	NA	TRBV2	TRBJ2-1	CASSYLPGTSVYNEQFF	TGTGCCAGCAGTTACCTCCCCGGGACTAGCGTCTACAATGAGCAGTTCTTC
NA	NA	TRBV28	TRBJ1-2	CASSFGAPNYGYTF	TGTGCCAGCAGTTTTGGGGCACCTAACTATGGCTACACCTTC
TRBD1	NA	TRBV7-2	TRBJ2-7	CASSLAVSTGGFFSYEQYF	TGTGCCAGCAGCTTAGCGGTTTCTACAGGGGGATTTTTCTCCTACGAGCAGTACTTC
TRBD2	NA	TRBV20-1	TRBJ2-7	CSARDQGSGGYEQYF	TGCAGTGCTAGAGATCAGGGTAGCGGGGGCTACGAGCAGTACTTC
TRBD1	NA	TRBV7-2	TRBJ2-5	CASSFLGQGVEETQYF	TGTGCCAGCAGCTTCCTGGGACAGGGGGTCGAAGAGACCCAGTACTTC
TRBD2	many	TRBV18	TRBJ2-1	CASSPISGRAYNEQFF	TGTGCCAGCTCACCAATTAGCGGGAGGGCCTACAATGAGCAGTTCTTC
NA	NA	TRBV7-6	TRBJ2-3	CASSFWGTDTQYF	TGTGCCAGCAGCTTCTGGGGCACAGATACGCAGTATTTT
TRBD1	few	TRBV12-3/TRBV12-4	TRBJ2-3	CASSFPTGSTDTQYF	TGTGCCAGCAGTTTCCCGACAGGGAGCACAGATACGCAGTATTTT
TRBD2	NA	TRBV7-9	TRBJ2-5	CASNPAGTVETQYF	TGTGCCAGCAACCCAGCGGGGACGGTTGAGACCCAGTACTTC
TRBD2	NA	TRBV7-2	TRBJ2-7	CASSSTSASYEQYF	TGTGCCAGCAGCTCGACTAGCGCCTCCTACGAGCAGTACTTC
NA	NA	TRBV21-1	TRBJ2-6	CASSKKGTGGAFGANVLTF	TGTGCCAGCAGCAAAAAGGGGACAGGGGGCGCTTTTGGGGCCAACGTCCTGACTTTC
TRBD1	NA	TRBV18	TRBJ2-7	CASSRGQGVEQYF	TGTGCCAGCTCACGGGGACAGGGGGTCGAGCAGTACTTC
NA	few	TRBV20-1	TRBJ1-2	CSAREVRAANYGYTF	TGCAGTGCTAGAGAGGTGCGAGCAGCTAACTATGGCTACACCTTC
NA	few	TRBV20-1	TRBJ2-2	CSAVRGGATGELFF	TGCAGTGCTGTTAGGGGGGGGGCGACCGGGGAGCTGTTTTTT
NA	NA	TRBV6-2/TRBV6-3	TRBJ2-7	CASLGVSEQYF	TGTGCCAGCCTGGGGGTGAGCGAGCAGTACTTC
NA	many	TRBV9	TRBJ1-2	CASSADLHGYTF	TGTGCCAGCAGCGCCGATCTCCATGGCTACACCTTC
NA	many	TRBV20-1	TRBJ1-1	CSASERGTEAFF	TGCAGTGCCAGCGAAAGGGGGACTGAAGCTTTCTTT
NA	few	TRBV27	TRBJ1-5	CASSLTGTTYQPQHF	TGTGCCAGCAGTTTAACCGGGACAACTTATCAGCCCCAGCATTTT